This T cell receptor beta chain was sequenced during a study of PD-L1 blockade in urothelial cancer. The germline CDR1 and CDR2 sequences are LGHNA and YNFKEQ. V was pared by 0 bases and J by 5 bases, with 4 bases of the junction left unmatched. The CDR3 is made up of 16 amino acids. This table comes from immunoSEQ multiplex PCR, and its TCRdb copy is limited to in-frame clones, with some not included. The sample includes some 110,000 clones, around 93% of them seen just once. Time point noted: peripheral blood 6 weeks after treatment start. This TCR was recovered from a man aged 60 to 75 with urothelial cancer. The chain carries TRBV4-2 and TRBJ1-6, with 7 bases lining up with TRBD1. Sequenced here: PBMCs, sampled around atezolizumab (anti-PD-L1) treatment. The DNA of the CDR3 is TGTGCCAGCAGCCAAGATGGCAGGGGGAATAATTCACCCCTCCACTTT. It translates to CASSQDGRGNNSPLHF.